The 15 T cell receptor beta chains below all came from one sample that was sequenced in a study of regulatory T cells in long-lasting Graves disease. Specified time point: persistent/refractory GD, antithyroid drugs over 5 years with positive TRAb. Isolated PBMC RNA provided the starting material for the TCR library. Assembly of TCR beta libraries relied on iRepertoire HTBI primers together with Arm-PCR of CDR3 regions. From the multiplex PCR reads, TCRdb called clonotypes with MiXCR, one entry per CDR3 protein. The table includes 450,000 or so distinct CDR3 sequences, around a fifth detected once. The sequencing here drew on peripheral blood mononuclear cells (PBMCs), taken when the disease was refractory, from a patient treated with antithyroid drugs. The receptors shown here come from a female donor with Graves disease.

This clonotype was observed at least ten times. This chain connects TRBV29-1 to TRBJ2-5, with TRBD2 matching 12 bases. The trim removed 5 bases at V and 0 bases at J, leaving 1 base unmatched. Germline CDR1 and CDR2: SQVTM and ANQGSEA. The CDR3 consists of 14 residues. CDR3 sequence (DNA): TGCAGCGTTTCTAGCGGGGGGGACCAAGAGACCCAGTACTTC. Amino acid sequence: CSVSSGGDQETQYF.

The CDR3 DNA follows: TGTGCCAGCAGCTCATCGGGCCGACTGGAATACAATGAGCAGTTCTTC. Its protein product is CASSSSGRLEYNEQFF. V usage is TRBV11-2 and J usage is TRBJ2-1; no clear D gene. V was cut by 4 bases and J by 4 bases, with 17 bases left in between. CDR3 length: 16 amino acids. CDR1 is SGHAT and CDR2 is FQNNGV in the germline V gene.

The rearrangement joins TRBV20-1 to TRBJ2-7; the match to TRBD1 covers 7 bases. The CDR3 contains 13 residues. Germline V gives CDR1 DFQATT, CDR2 SNEGSKA (reference sequence). The junction had 3 bases not matched to a gene; V was cut back by 2 bases and J by 2 bases. The DNA for the CDR3 is TGCAGTGCTAGAACCGGGACAGCCTACGAGCAGTACTTC. This gives the protein CSARTGTAYEQYF.

The rearrangement joins TRBV30 to TRBJ1-4, with D maybe TRBD1 (5 bases). Germline loops: CDR1 GTSNPN, CDR2 SVGIG (reference sequence). This CDR3 is 16 amino acids long. V was cut by 2 bases and J by 7 bases, with 20 bases left in between. The CDR3 sequence is CAWSPQWGGSREKLFF. CDR3 nucleotides: TGTGCCTGGAGTCCCCAATGGGGGGGAAGTCGTGAAAAACTGTTTTTT.

The chain joins TRBV12-3 or TRBV12-4 to TRBJ2-6; possibly TRBD1 for D (5 bases). The CDR3 is 15 residues long. Trimming stripped 4 bases from V and 1 base from J, with 8 bases between. As DNA, the CDR3 is TGTGCCAGCAGTTCCTCAGGGTCTGGGGCCAACGTCCTGACTTTC. Its translation: CASSSSGSGANVLTF.

V usage is TRBV5-4 and J usage is TRBJ2-6; D gene ambiguous. Germline V lookup: CDR1 SGHNT, CDR2 YYREEE (reference sequence). Trimming shortened V by 2 bases and J by 2 bases, and 8 bases separated the two germline ends. The CDR3 has 15 residues. This CDR3 reads CASSLQLPGANVLTF. CDR3 in DNA: TGTGCCAGCAGCTTACAGTTGCCTGGGGCCAACGTCCTGACTTTC. Full variable domain (rest looked up from reference TRBV5-4 and TRBJ2-6): ETGVTQSPTHLIKTRGQQVTLRCSSQSGHNTVSWYQQALGQGPQFIFQYYREEENGRGNFPPRFSGLQFPNYSSELNVNALELDDSALYLCASSLQLPGANVLTFGAGSRLTVL.

The rearrangement joins TRBV19 to TRBJ1-4; no firm D call. CDR1 is LNHDA, CDR2 SQIVND, per germline (reference sequence). The CDR3 consists of 13 residues. V shed 5 bases and J shed 14 bases, with 18 bases lying between them. In nucleotides, the CDR3 is TGTGCCAGTAGTTGGCAGGCCGTACCGTGGCTGTTTTTT. Protein product: CASSWQAVPWLFF.

The rearrangement links TRBV3-1 to TRBJ1-5, with D perhaps matching TRBD1 (6 bases). The CDR3 consists of 13 residues. V was shortened by 4 bases and J by 7 bases, with 11 bases between the two germline ends. Per the germline V gene, CDR1 is LGHDT and CDR2 is YNNKEL (reference sequence). CDR3 loop: CASSLMGGQPQHF. The CDR3 DNA is TGTGCCAGCAGCCTAATGGGGGGCCAGCCCCAGCATTTT.

This clonotype was seen at least ten times. The chain has TRBV10-3 and TRBJ1-5, with 7 nucleotides matching TRBD1. The CDR3 covers 14 residues. Per germline, CDR1 ENHRY and CDR2 SYGVKD. V was pared by 2 bases and J by 5 bases, with 3 bases of the junction left unmatched. The CDR3 DNA follows: TGTGCCATCAGTGAGGACAGGGTCGATCAGCCCCAGCATTTT. It encodes CAISEDRVDQPQHF.

This clonotype was found many times. The chain recombines TRBV28 with TRBJ2-2; TRBD1 is a possible D gene (5 bases). Germline lookup yields CDR1 MDHEN and CDR2 SYDVKM. V lost 6 bases and J lost 7, with 15 bases in between. The CDR3 extends over 14 amino acids. CDR3 sequence (DNA): TGTGCCAGCAGGATCGGCAGGGTAAACGGGGAGCTGTTTTTT. This encodes CASRIGRVNGELFF.

There are many counts of this clonotype. The chain links TRBV12-3 or TRBV12-4 to TRBJ1-2; 8 positions match TRBD1. With V trimmed by 6 bases and J by 2 bases, 5 bases remained unmatched. CDR3 length: 14 residues. The CDR3 DNA follows: TGTGCCAGCAGGCCAGGGGGCGGAAACTATGGCTACACCTTC. It specifies CASRPGGGNYGYTF.

In this sample, this clonotype turned up many times. The chain joins TRBV5-5 to TRBJ1-2, with 10 bases lining up with TRBD1. Germline-derived CDR1 and CDR2 are SGHKS and YYEKEE (reference sequence). The CDR3 loop spans 14 amino acids. V shed 4 bases, J shed 6 bases, and the junction held 6 bases outside the gene matches. The CDR3 region has the DNA TGTGCCAGCAGCCTGCCCGGACAGGGGGATGGCTACACCTTC. Amino acid sequence: CASSLPGQGDGYTF.

This chain uses TRBV7-2 with TRBJ2-3; no reliable D call. Germline lookup yields CDR1 SGHTA and CDR2 FQGNSA. With 4 bases removed from V and 2 bases from J, the gap between germline ends came to 10 bases. The CDR3 is 14 amino acids. CDR3 sequence reads: CASSSDPPTDTQYF. CDR3 DNA: TGTGCCAGCAGCTCGGACCCGCCCACAGATACGCAGTATTTT.

This clonotype was seen repeatedly, ten times or more. The genes are TRBV5-1 and TRBJ1-1; 7 bases are shared with TRBD1. CDR1 and CDR2 (germline): SGHRS, YFSETQ. V lost 0 bases, J lost 6 bases, and 11 bases stayed unmatched. The CDR3 extends over 16 amino acids. CDR3: CASSLDLRGRGAEAFF. The CDR3 nucleotides read TGCGCCAGCAGCTTGGACCTCAGGGGGAGAGGCGCTGAAGCTTTCTTT.

This clonotype was observed a few times. The chain has TRBV5-1 and TRBJ2-2; possible D gene TRBD2, 5 bases. The germline CDR1 and CDR2 sequences are SGHRS and YFSETQ. This CDR3 is built from 15 residues. The V end lost 4 bases, the J end lost 0 bases, and 10 bases lay between the germline ends. Here the CDR3 DNA reads TGCGCCAGCAGCCACGACGGGACGAACACCGGGGAGCTGTTTTTT. This encodes CASSHDGTNTGELFF.